These 7 T cell receptor beta chains originate from one sample sequenced in a study of regulatory T cells in long-lasting Graves disease. The time point is: newly diagnosed GD, antithyroid drugs for less than 3 months. After RNA was extracted from PBMCs, the TCR library was made from it. To make TCR beta libraries, researchers used iRepertoire HTBI primers and Arm-PCR of CDR3 regions. TCRdb reprocessed the multiplex PCR reads with MiXCR, giving one entry per CDR3 protein. The table lists 350,000 to 400,000 distinct CDR3 sequences, roughly 16% of them singletons. The sample was also reused in another study, on T cells in Graves' hyperthyroidism and ophthalmopathy.

The sequenced sample was peripheral blood mononuclear cells (PBMCs), obtained at new diagnosis, from a patient treated with antithyroid drugs. The receptors shown here come from a woman aged 18-30 years with Graves disease.

The sample holds many counts of this clonotype. The chain couples TRBV28 to TRBJ2-1; 13 bases line up with TRBD2. The CDR3 length is 16 residues. The J segment lost 7 bases and the V segment lost 5 bases, leaving 8 bases of the junction unmatched. Germline lookup yields CDR1 MDHEN and CDR2 SYDVKM. CDR3 nucleotide sequence: TGTGCCAGCAGTCCGCGACTGGGACTAGCGGGGAATGAGCAGTTCTTC. As protein: CASSPRLGLAGNEQFF.

There are many counts of this clonotype. The chain has TRBV20-1 and TRBJ1-2; 7 nucleotides line up with TRBD1. CDR3 length: 15 amino acids. V shed 3 bases, J shed 5 bases, and the junction held 12 bases outside the gene matches. Germline CDR1 and CDR2: DFQATT and SNEGSKA (reference sequence). In DNA, the CDR3 is TGCAGTGCTAGTGGGGGGGACAGAAACATGTATGGCTACACCTTC. Encoded protein: CSASGGDRNMYGYTF.

This clonotype was recorded many times. The chain links TRBV6-2 or TRBV6-3 to TRBJ1-5, with unresolved D. V gave up 0 bases and J gave up 1 base, with 7 bases separating them. This CDR3 has 15 residues. Per germline, CDR1 MNHEY and CDR2 SVGEGT. CDR3 DNA: TGTGCCAGCAGTTACTCCGCTGGGAGCAATCAGCCCCAGCATTTT. Translated, it gives CASSYSAGSNQPQHF.

This clonotype was recorded at least ten times. The rearrangement joins TRBV27 to TRBJ2-7, with 11 bases that match TRBD2. Germline V gene sequence: CDR1 MNHEY, CDR2 SMNVEV (reference sequence). V lost 2 bases and J lost 5; bases outside the gene matches: 2. The CDR3 spans 14 residues. The CDR3 sequence: CASSLVGLADEQYF. As DNA, the CDR3 is TGTGCCAGCAGTTTAGTGGGACTAGCGGACGAGCAGTACTTC.

The chain joins TRBV20-1 to TRBJ2-3; 9 bases fit TRBD2. The J segment lost 0 bases and the V segment lost 5 bases, leaving 9 bases of the junction unmatched. This CDR3 spans 16 amino acids. From germline, CDR1 is DFQATT and CDR2 SNEGSKA (reference sequence). This CDR3 reads CSAPSAGGVSTDTQYF. CDR3 DNA: TGCAGTGCTCCCTCAGCGGGGGGAGTGAGCACAGATACGCAGTATTTT.

This clonotype appeared many times. This chain links TRBV2 with TRBJ2-5; D perhaps matches TRBD1 (5 bases). CDR1 and CDR2 (germline): SNHLY, FYNNEI. V lost 6 bases, J lost 1 base, and 9 bases lay in between. CDR3 length: 13 amino acids. The DNA of the CDR3 is TGTGCCAGCAGGACAGAGCTCCAAGAGACCCAGTACTTC. Its translation is CASRTELQETQYF.

This clonotype was recorded many times. This chain joins TRBV11-2 and TRBJ1-3; D is ambiguous. CDR3 length: 14 amino acids. The germline V gene has CDR1 SGHAT and CDR2 FQNNGV. V was trimmed by 3 bases and J by 0 bases, leaving 6 bases between them. This CDR3 reads CASSFGSSGNTIYF. CDR3 coding DNA: TGTGCCAGCAGCTTCGGCAGCTCTGGAAACACCATATATTTT.